Below, 28 T cell receptor beta chains from the same sample are listed, as sequenced in a study of cytomegalovirus exposure and HLA in healthy donors. The PCR contained 60 Vbeta and 13 Jbeta primers. Sequenced by immunoSEQ multiplex PCR; TCRdb stores in-frame clones only, minus some. The sample yields some 150,000 clones, around four fifths seen once. Material: PBMCs. The receptors were sampled from a man between 40 and 49 years old in good health and CMV-seronegative.

V is TRBV7-9 and J is TRBJ1-1, with D unclear. V lost 6 bases and J 4 bases, leaving 9 bases between the germline ends. The CDR3 length is 12 residues. Germline V lookup: CDR1 SEHNR, CDR2 FQNEAQ (reference sequence). CDR3 sequence (DNA): TGTGCCAGCAGGGGCGCCGGCACTGAAGCTTTCTTT. It encodes CASRGAGTEAFF.

The rearrangement joins TRBV7-9 to TRBJ1-2; 12 nucleotides align to TRBD1. CDR1 is SEHNR, CDR2 FQNEAQ, per germline (reference sequence). The CDR3 length is 14 residues. V lost 5 bases to trimming and J lost 6 bases; unmatched junction nucleotides: 4. The CDR3 region is CASSTGTGGDGYTF. In DNA form, the CDR3 reads TGTGCCAGCAGCACCGGGACAGGGGGCGATGGCTACACCTTC.

The rearrangement uses TRBV7-9 and TRBJ2-3; the D gene is possibly TRBD2 (6 bases). This CDR3 is built from 15 residues. Germline V gives CDR1 SEHNR, CDR2 FQNEAQ (reference sequence). The germline V and J ends were trimmed by 4 bases and 6 bases, with 17 bases remaining between them. CDR3 DNA sequence: TGTGCCAGCAGCTGGGCTAGCGAAGAAGGGGATACGCAGTATTTT. It specifies CASSWASEEGDTQYF.

The rearrangement uses TRBV6-1 and TRBJ1-1, with D unclear. Germline V CDR1 and CDR2: MNHNS, SASEGT. V was clipped by 2 bases and J by 1 base, with 5 bases between them. CDR3 size: 13 residues. The DNA for the CDR3 is TGTGCCAGCAGTGAATGGCAGAACACTGAAGCTTTCTTT. Encoded protein: CASSEWQNTEAFF.

The DNA of the CDR3 is TGTGCCAGCAGTTCCCAGACTGGTGAGCAGTTCTTC. This sequence encodes CASSSQTGEQFF. V gene TRBV28 combines with J gene TRBJ2-1; D is undetermined. CDR1 is MDHEN and CDR2 is SYDVKM in the germline V gene. The CDR3 is 12 residues long. V dropped 4 bases and J dropped 9 bases, with 10 bases sitting between them.

The V and J genes are TRBV9 and TRBJ2-3; possible D gene TRBD2, 6 bases. The germline gives CDR1 SGDLS, CDR2 YYNGEE. V was clipped by 0 bases and J by 3 bases, with 11 bases between them. The CDR3 sequence is 15 residues long. CDR3 DNA: TGTGCCAGCAGCGTAGCAGGGACTGAAACAGATACGCAGTATTTT. Translated, it gives CASSVAGTETDTQYF.

The chain has TRBV9 and TRBJ2-1, with TRBD2 as a possible D gene (6 bases). CDR1 is SGDLS, CDR2 YYNGEE, per germline. CDR3 length equals 18 residues. Trimming stripped 0 bases from V and 7 bases from J, with 23 bases between. This CDR3 reads CASSVDPSGGMRSNEQFF. CDR3 in DNA: TGTGCCAGCAGCGTAGATCCAAGCGGCGGGATGAGGTCAAATGAGCAGTTCTTC. Using reference TRBV9 and TRBJ2-1 for the parts outside the CDR3, the full variable domain is DSGVTQTPKHLITATGQRVTLRCSPRSGDLSVYWYQQSLDQGLQFLIQYYNGEERAKGNILERFSAQQFPDLHSELNLSSLELGDSALYFCASSVDPSGGMRSNEQFFGPGTRLTVL.

This clone was found once. The gene calls are TRBV21-1 and TRBJ2-6; the table gives TRBD1 as D, unverified against the DNA. TRBV21-1 is designated a pseudogene. The CDR3 totals 20 residues. In nucleotides, the CDR3 is TGTGCCAGCAGCAAAGACCGACAGGGATCACCTTTCTCTGGGGCCAACGTCCTGACTTTC. Residues: CASSKDRQGSPFSGANVLTF.

The chain combines TRBV27 with TRBJ2-7, with 8 positions matching TRBD2. The CDR3 is made up of 15 amino acids. Trimming at V came to 5 bases and at J to 5 bases, leaving 11 bases not matched to a gene. The germline gives CDR1 MNHEY, CDR2 SMNVEV (reference sequence). CDR3 protein: CASSVASGSLHEQYF. CDR3 nucleotide sequence: TGTGCCAGCAGTGTCGCGAGCGGGAGCCTCCACGAGCAGTACTTC.

The chain recombines TRBV7-2 with TRBJ2-7; D is possibly TRBD1 (5 bases). Germline V gene data show CDR1 as SGHTA and CDR2 as FQGNSA. The CDR3 is made up of 15 amino acids. The V end was cut by 2 bases, the J end by 2 bases, with 13 bases between. CDR3: CASSLTGLGTYEQYF. CDR3 nucleotide sequence: TGTGCCAGCAGCTTAACAGGTTTGGGAACCTACGAGCAGTACTTC.

This chain joins TRBV4-1 and TRBJ1-4; TRBD1 agrees at 7 bases. After removal of 5 bases from V and 0 bases from J, the junction contained 6 bases not matched to a gene. The CDR3 spans 16 residues. From germline, CDR1 is MGHRA and CDR2 YSYEKL. The CDR3 region is CASSWTGRATNEKLFF. The CDR3 DNA reads as TGCGCCAGCAGCTGGACAGGACGTGCAACTAATGAAAAACTGTTTTTT.

This clone was counted a few times. The chain recombines TRBV25-1 with TRBJ1-6, with no clear D. V was pared by 4 bases and J by 7 bases, with 11 bases between. The length of the CDR3 is 14 residues. The V gene's germline CDR1 is MGHDK and CDR2 SYGVNS. The CDR3 DNA sequence: TGTGCCAGCAGTGTGCCGGAACAGAATTCACCCCTCCACTTT. Encoded protein: CASSVPEQNSPLHF.

This clone appeared a single time. The chain links TRBV6-5 to TRBJ1-1; 11 bases line up with TRBD1. V lost 8 bases and J lost 3; bases outside the gene matches: 5. The CDR3 is 14 amino acids. CDR1 MNHEY and CDR2 SVGAGI come from the germline V gene. CDR3 in amino acids: CASGQGAGDTEAFF. Here the CDR3 DNA reads TGTGCCAGCGGACAGGGGGCGGGGGACACTGAAGCTTTCTTT.

This clone was detected only a few times. This chain uses TRBV11-1 with TRBJ2-2, with no clear D. The germline V gene has CDR1 SGHAT and CDR2 FQDESV (reference sequence). The V and J ends lost 3 bases and 6 bases respectively, with 14 bases between them. This CDR3 has 15 amino acids. The CDR3 DNA reads as TGTGCCAGCAGCTTTCAGCGAAGTCCTCCCGGGGAGCTGTTTTTT. It yields the protein CASSFQRSPPGELFF.

The V gene is TRBV5-4, the J gene TRBJ2-7; D is possibly TRBD2 (5 bases). The CDR3 consists of 13 residues. With 3 bases removed from V and 6 bases from J, the gap between germline ends came to 13 bases. Germline V gene sequence: CDR1 SGHNT, CDR2 YYREEE (reference sequence). The CDR3 here is CASSSEASLEQYF. Here the CDR3 DNA reads TGTGCCAGCAGCTCGGAGGCTTCGCTCGAGCAGTACTTC.

This clone was counted only a few times. The rearrangement uses TRBV28 and TRBJ1-2; 7 bases are a match to TRBD1. CDR1 and CDR2 from the germline V gene are MDHEN and SYDVKM. The V segment lost 2 bases and the J segment 0 bases; nucleotides outside the gene matches: 3. The CDR3 is 15 residues long. CDR3 amino acids: CASSLVDRTNYGYTF. DNA of the CDR3: TGTGCCAGCAGTTTAGTGGACAGGACTAACTATGGCTACACCTTC.

V and J are TRBV2 and TRBJ2-1; 9 bases match TRBD2. Germline V gene data show CDR1 as SNHLY and CDR2 as FYNNEI. Trimming took 8 bases from V and 3 from J; bases not matched to a gene: 5. The CDR3 sequence is 14 residues long. CDR3 nucleotides: TGTGCCAGCGGGCGGGAGGGCCTCTACAATGAGCAGTTCTTC. Translation gives CASGREGLYNEQFF.

The chain uses TRBV7-6 and TRBJ2-5; D might be TRBD1 (6 bases). With 4 bases removed from V and 3 bases from J, the gap between germline ends came to 15 bases. The germline V gene has CDR1 SGHVS and CDR2 FNYEAQ. This CDR3 is built from 15 residues. CDR3 nucleotide sequence: TGTGCCAGCAGCTCAGGGGTGGCAAGAGAAGAGACCCAGTACTTC. Its protein is CASSSGVAREETQYF. The full variable domain, in which reference TRBV7-6 and TRBJ2-5 provide the parts outside the CDR3, is GAGVSQSPRYKVTKRGQDVALRCDPISGHVSLYWYRQALGQGPEFLTYFNYEAQQDKSGLPNDRFSAERPEGSISTLTIQRTEQRDSAMYRCASSSGVAREETQYFGPGTRLLVL.

The chain couples TRBV4-1 to TRBJ2-5, with D maybe TRBD1 (6 bases). Germline V gene sequence: CDR1 MGHRA, CDR2 YSYEKL. The CDR3 runs 14 residues. V was pared by 4 bases and J by 0 bases, with 9 bases between. CDR3 nucleotides: TGCGCCAGCAGCCTCTGGACAGACCAAGAGACCCAGTACTTC. This sequence encodes CASSLWTDQETQYF.

V and J are TRBV19 and TRBJ2-7; the match to TRBD1 covers 10 bases. Per the germline V gene, CDR1 is LNHDA and CDR2 is SQIVND (reference sequence). There are 15 residues in the CDR3. With V trimmed by 5 bases and J by 6 bases, 10 bases remained unmatched. For the CDR3, the DNA is TGTGCCAGTAGTCCTCAGACAGGGGGCGAGGGCGAGCAGTACTTC. It is translated as CASSPQTGGEGEQYF.

The rearrangement uses TRBV7-9 and TRBJ1-4; no clear D gene. The CDR3 runs 14 residues. V was clipped by 1 base and J by 5 bases, with 8 bases between them. The V gene's germline CDR1 is SEHNR and CDR2 FQNEAQ (reference sequence). The CDR3 DNA reads as TGTGCCAGCAGCTTAGAGCGTCTAAATGAAAAACTGTTTTTT. Residues: CASSLERLNEKLFF.

The V gene is TRBV10-2, the J gene TRBJ1-1; D might be TRBD1 (6 bases). The CDR3 runs 16 residues. CDR1 is WSHSY and CDR2 is SAAADI in the germline V gene. V gave up 8 bases and J gave up 1 base, with 20 bases separating them. The DNA of the CDR3 is TGCGCCAGCTACCAGGGGACCCGACCCGGGAACACTGAAGCTTTCTTT. Translating gives CASYQGTRPGNTEAFF.

The CDR3 sequence: CASSQQQGLGGYTF. CDR3 coding DNA: TGCGCCAGCAGCCAGCAACAGGGTTTGGGTGGCTACACCTTC. V usage is TRBV4-1 and J usage is TRBJ1-2, with D tentatively TRBD1 (6 bases). This CDR3 spans 14 amino acids. In germline, CDR1 is MGHRA, CDR2 YSYEKL. Trimming cost V 3 bases and J 7 bases, with 15 bases left between them.

The chain carries TRBV7-9 and TRBJ1-3; D is unclear. Trimming left V 2 bases short and J 1 base short, with 6 bases between. CDR1 is SEHNR and CDR2 is FQNEAQ in the germline V gene (reference sequence). The CDR3 spans 14 residues. CDR3 protein: CASSLRVSGNTIYF. The CDR3 nucleotides are TGTGCCAGCAGCTTAAGAGTTTCTGGAAACACCATATATTTT.

The chain is built from TRBV7-9 and TRBJ2-3, with a weak D call TRBD1 (6 bases). Germline CDR1 SEHNR, CDR2 FQNEAQ (reference sequence). V gave up 0 bases and J gave up 1 base, with 11 bases separating them. The CDR3 has 16 amino acids. The CDR3 region is CASSLAETGRTDTQYF. As DNA, the CDR3 is TGTGCCAGCAGCTTAGCCGAGACAGGACGCACAGATACGCAGTATTTT.

The chain has TRBV5-1 and TRBJ2-5, with a weak D call TRBD1 (5 bases). Looked up from germline, CDR1 is SGHRS and CDR2 is YFSETQ. This CDR3 is 15 amino acids long. V shed 0 bases and J shed 2 bases, with 11 bases lying between them. The CDR3 sequence is CASSLAAGPQETQYF. Written as DNA, the CDR3 is TGCGCCAGCAGCTTGGCGGCAGGGCCTCAAGAGACCCAGTACTTC. Full variable domain (rest looked up from reference TRBV5-1 and TRBJ2-5): KAGVTQTPRYLIKTRGQQVTLSCSPISGHRSVSWYQQTPGQGLQFLFEYFSETQRNKGNFPGRFSGRQFSNSRSEMNVSTLELGDSALYLCASSLAAGPQETQYFGPGTRLLVL.

This chain uses TRBV6-1 with TRBJ1-1; maybe TRBD1 (5 bases). CDR1 is MNHNS, CDR2 SASEGT, per germline. V shed 8 bases and J shed 5 bases, with 15 bases lying between them. The CDR3 runs to 13 residues. CDR3 sequence: CASVLVGRTEAFF. The CDR3 DNA sequence: TGTGCCAGCGTCTTGGTGGGGCGGACTGAAGCTTTCTTT.

The chain uses TRBV4-1 and TRBJ1-1, with D perhaps matching TRBD1 (6 bases). CDR1 and CDR2 (germline): MGHRA, YSYEKL. This CDR3 contains 16 residues. V lost 0 bases and J lost 4, with 15 bases in between. The CDR3 sequence: CASSQEEGVMGTEAFF. Written as DNA, the CDR3 is TGCGCCAGCAGCCAAGAAGAGGGGGTAATGGGCACTGAAGCTTTCTTT.